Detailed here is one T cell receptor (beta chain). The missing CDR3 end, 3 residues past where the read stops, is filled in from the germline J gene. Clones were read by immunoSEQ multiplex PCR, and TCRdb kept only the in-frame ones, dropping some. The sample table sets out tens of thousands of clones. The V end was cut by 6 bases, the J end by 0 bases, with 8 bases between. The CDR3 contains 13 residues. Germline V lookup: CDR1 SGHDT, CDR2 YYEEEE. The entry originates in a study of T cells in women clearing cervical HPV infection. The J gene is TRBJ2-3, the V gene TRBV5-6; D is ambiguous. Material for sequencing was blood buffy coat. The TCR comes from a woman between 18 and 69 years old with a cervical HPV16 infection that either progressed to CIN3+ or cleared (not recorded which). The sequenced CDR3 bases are TGTGCCAGCAAGAGAACTAGCACAGATACG. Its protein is CASKRTSTDT. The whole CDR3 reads CASKRTSTDTQYF.